The present T cell receptor (beta chain) was sequenced within a study of blood T cell repertoires in COVID-19. At the level of the study: T cells, B-cell-depleted T cells, or PBMCs supplied cDNA or gDNA.

After removal of 4 bases from V and 5 bases from J, the junction contained 4 bases not matched to a gene. CDR1 is MDHEN and CDR2 is SYDVKM in the germline V gene. The CDR3 loop spans 14 amino acids. Those who participated ranged in age from roughly 18 to 89 years and resided in 24 US areas. Original data processing: Amplification with reference gene primers provided the estimates of nucleated cell counts. Using immunoSEQ multiplex PCR, the repertoire was profiled, and TCRdb retains in-frame clones only, with some absent. V and J calls plus clone size are reproduced from that table; the DNA served to infer D and trimming. The data show 150,000 or so clones, around 80% seen once.

The chain carries TRBV28 and TRBJ2-3, with 9 bases fitting TRBD1. The clonotype originates from a woman in her forties or fifties who had recovered from COVID-19. The source material was PBMCs or T cells enriched from blood (not recorded which). The CDR3 sequence: CASSSRTGVDTQYF. The CDR3 bases are TGTGCCAGCAGTTCCCGGACAGGGGTAGATACGCAGTATTTT.